This is a list of T cell receptor beta chains from one sample in a study of shared clonotypes between healthy human individuals. Generated by immunoSEQ multiplex PCR, the TCRdb table keeps only in-frame clones and is missing some. The sample consists of around 1.4 million clones, just under 99% of them appearing once. The sequenced material came from naive CD4+ T cells sorted from blood. The receptors derive from a man in his thirties or forties in good health. CDR3s include the opening cysteine and the closing phenylalanine or tryptophan. D genes are given only for firm matches. Not every row has a clone size; where given, it reads once, few, many or a size class.

abundance: .; len: 11; d_gene: .; j_gene: TRBJ2-1; v_gene: TRBV29-1; CDR3nt: TGCAGCTACCATTCCTACAATGAGCAGTTCTTC; CDR3aa: CSYHSYNEQFF
abundance: .; len: 12; d_gene: .; j_gene: TRBJ1-4; v_gene: TRBV6-1; CDR3nt: TGTGCCAGCAGTGGGCTTTATGAAAAACTGTTTTTT; CDR3aa: CASSGLYEKLFF
abundance: .; len: 16; d_gene: TRBD2; j_gene: TRBJ2-7; v_gene: TRBV9; CDR3nt: TGTGCCAGCAGCGTTTCCCTCAGGCGGGAGATCAACGAGCAGTACTTC; CDR3aa: CASSVSLRREINEQYF
abundance: .; len: 13; d_gene: .; j_gene: TRBJ2-7; v_gene: TRBV4-3; CDR3nt: TGCGCCAGCAGCCAAGATTTAAATCGCGAGCAGTACTTC; CDR3aa: CASSQDLNREQYF
abundance: .; len: 11; d_gene: TRBD2; j_gene: TRBJ2-1; v_gene: TRBV20-1; CDR3nt: TGCAGTCTAGCGGGATACAATGAGCAGTTCTTC; CDR3aa: CSLAGYNEQFF
abundance: .; len: 14; d_gene: TRBD1; j_gene: TRBJ2-7; v_gene: TRBV28; CDR3nt: TGTGCCAGCAGTTTAGCCAGGGGGCCTTACGAGCAGTACTTC; CDR3aa: CASSLARGPYEQYF
abundance: .; len: 16; d_gene: .; j_gene: TRBJ1-2; v_gene: TRBV7-9; CDR3nt: TGTGCCAGCAGCCAAACGTCTCTATCCCAGGAAGATGGCTACACCTTC; CDR3aa: CASSQTSLSQEDGYTF
abundance: .; len: 14; d_gene: .; j_gene: TRBJ1-2; v_gene: TRBV9; CDR3nt: TGTGCCAGCAGCGTAGTTCCAGGGGCCTATGGCTACACCTTC; CDR3aa: CASSVVPGAYGYTF
abundance: .; len: 14; d_gene: .; j_gene: TRBJ2-1; v_gene: TRBV28; CDR3nt: TGTGCCAGCAGTGGTCAGGGGATATGGGATGAGCAGTTCTTC; CDR3aa: CASSGQGIWDEQFF
abundance: .; len: 13; d_gene: .; j_gene: TRBJ2-1; v_gene: TRBV10-1; CDR3nt: TGCGCCAGCAGCCGGGACCTATACAATGAGCAGTTCTTC; CDR3aa: CASSRDLYNEQFF
abundance: .; len: 17; d_gene: .; j_gene: TRBJ2-3; v_gene: TRBV2; CDR3nt: TGTGCCAGCAGTGATACTAAGCGCCAAAGCGGCACAGATACGCAGTATTTT; CDR3aa: CASSDTKRQSGTDTQYF
abundance: .; len: 15; d_gene: TRBD1; j_gene: TRBJ2-2; v_gene: TRBV27; CDR3nt: TGTGCCAGCAGTCCCAGACAGGGGAACACCGGGGAGCTGTTTTTT; CDR3aa: CASSPRQGNTGELFF
abundance: once; len: 16; d_gene: .; j_gene: TRBJ1-5; v_gene: TRBV6-1; CDR3nt: TGTGCCAGCAGTGAAGCCTGGGCTTCTAGCAATCAGCCCCAGCATTTT; CDR3aa: CASSEAWASSNQPQHF
abundance: .; len: 17; d_gene: TRBD1; j_gene: TRBJ2-5; v_gene: TRBV14; CDR3nt: TGTGCCAGCAGCCAAGAGGTGGACAGGGGGCGGACGGAGACCCAGTACTTC; CDR3aa: CASSQEVDRGRTETQYF
abundance: .; len: 15; d_gene: TRBD1; j_gene: TRBJ1-5; v_gene: TRBV28; CDR3nt: TGTGCCAGCAGCCCCGCAGGGGGGAAAGGGCAGCCCCAGCATTTT; CDR3aa: CASSPAGGKGQPQHF
abundance: .; len: 14; d_gene: .; j_gene: TRBJ2-7; v_gene: TRBV15; CDR3nt: TGTGCCACCAGCAGAGTGGGGGTTAGTTACGAGCAGTACTTC; CDR3aa: CATSRVGVSYEQYF
abundance: once; len: 15; d_gene: .; j_gene: TRBJ2-1; v_gene: TRBV4-2; CDR3nt: TGTGCCAGCACCGCAAGTCGAGAGGTCTACAATGAGCAGTTCTTC; CDR3aa: CASTASREVYNEQFF
abundance: .; len: 14; d_gene: .; j_gene: TRBJ2-7; v_gene: TRBV9; CDR3nt: TGTGCCAGCAGCGTAACAGGGATCTCCTACGAGCAGTACTTC; CDR3aa: CASSVTGISYEQYF
abundance: .; len: 15; d_gene: .; j_gene: TRBJ2-2; v_gene: TRBV10-2; CDR3nt: TGCGCCAGCATAGGAAGCCTGACGAACACCGGGGAGCTGTTTTTT; CDR3aa: CASIGSLTNTGELFF
abundance: .; len: 15; d_gene: .; j_gene: TRBJ2-3; v_gene: TRBV5-8; CDR3nt: TGTGCCAGCAGCGCATCCGGGACCCGTCTAGATACGCAGTATTTT; CDR3aa: CASSASGTRLDTQYF
abundance: .; len: 16; d_gene: .; j_gene: TRBJ1-5; v_gene: TRBV7-5; CDR3nt: TGTGTCAGAAGCTTAGCTGCAGGGGGGCCTTTATTGCCCCAGCATTTT; CDR3aa: CVRSLAAGGPLLPQHF
abundance: .; len: 14; d_gene: .; j_gene: TRBJ2-5; v_gene: TRBV7-8; CDR3nt: TGTGCCAGCAGCTTAGTGGGGAGGAGGGAGACCCAGTACTTC; CDR3aa: CASSLVGRRETQYF
abundance: .; len: 15; d_gene: .; j_gene: TRBJ2-3; v_gene: TRBV5-4; CDR3nt: TGTGCCAGCAGCTTAGCCGGTTTGGAGACAGATACGCAGTATTTT; CDR3aa: CASSLAGLETDTQYF
abundance: .; len: 13; d_gene: .; j_gene: TRBJ1-3; v_gene: TRBV28; CDR3nt: TGTGCCAGCAGTCACAAAGCTGGAAACACCATATATTTT; CDR3aa: CASSHKAGNTIYF
abundance: .; len: 14; d_gene: .; j_gene: TRBJ1-1; v_gene: TRBV9; CDR3nt: TGTGCCAGCAGCGTAGGCTCGGTGAACACTGAAGCTTTCTTT; CDR3aa: CASSVGSVNTEAFF
abundance: .; len: 14; d_gene: .; j_gene: TRBJ2-7; v_gene: TRBV30; CDR3nt: TGTGCCTGGAGTGTACGGGTGAGCTCCTACGAGCAGTACTTC; CDR3aa: CAWSVRVSSYEQYF
abundance: .; len: 14; d_gene: .; j_gene: TRBJ2-3; v_gene: TRBV6-5; CDR3nt: TGTGCCAGCAGTTACTCGAATCCCGGAGGTACGCAGTATTTT; CDR3aa: CASSYSNPGGTQYF
abundance: .; len: 13; d_gene: .; j_gene: TRBJ1-1; v_gene: TRBV27; CDR3nt: TGTGCCAGCAGTTTCAGGGATGTCACTGAAGCTTTCTTT; CDR3aa: CASSFRDVTEAFF
abundance: .; len: 16; d_gene: .; j_gene: TRBJ2-1; v_gene: TRBV5-6; CDR3nt: TGTGCCAGCAGCATCCGCCGACCCGGGCCCTACAATGAGCAGTTCTTC; CDR3aa: CASSIRRPGPYNEQFF
abundance: .; len: 14; d_gene: .; j_gene: TRBJ2-4; v_gene: TRBV7-9; CDR3nt: TGTGCCAGCAGCTTCGCGGTTAGGGGAAACATTCAGTACTTC; CDR3aa: CASSFAVRGNIQYF
abundance: .; len: 14; d_gene: .; j_gene: TRBJ2-7; v_gene: TRBV5-1; CDR3nt: TGCGCCAGCAGCGCTGGGCCGACAGGCTACGAGCAGTACTTC; CDR3aa: CASSAGPTGYEQYF
abundance: .; len: 14; d_gene: .; j_gene: TRBJ1-1; v_gene: TRBV2; CDR3nt: TGTGCCAGCAGTGAAGTGGTATCGGACACTGAAGCTTTCTTT; CDR3aa: CASSEVVSDTEAFF
abundance: .; len: 12; d_gene: TRBD2; j_gene: TRBJ2-3; v_gene: TRBV29-1; CDR3nt: TGCAGCGCCTTCGGGGGGTCAGATACGCAGTATTTT; CDR3aa: CSAFGGSDTQYF
abundance: .; len: 14; d_gene: TRBD2; j_gene: TRBJ2-7; v_gene: TRBV14; CDR3nt: TGTGCCAGCAGCCAGCAAGGGAGGGCCTACGAGCAGTACTTC; CDR3aa: CASSQQGRAYEQYF
abundance: .; len: 15; d_gene: .; j_gene: TRBJ2-7; v_gene: TRBV14; CDR3nt: TGTGCCAGCAGCCAAGACCCAGCGGGTTTCGACGAGCAGTACTTC; CDR3aa: CASSQDPAGFDEQYF
abundance: .; len: 14; d_gene: .; j_gene: TRBJ2-7; v_gene: TRBV11-2; CDR3nt: TGTGCCAGCAGCTTAGACACGGGAGCCTACGAGCAGTACTTC; CDR3aa: CASSLDTGAYEQYF
abundance: .; len: 13; d_gene: .; j_gene: TRBJ1-2; v_gene: TRBV29-1; CDR3nt: TGCAGCGTTGAAGGAGCGGGGGGTAATGGCTACACCTTC; CDR3aa: CSVEGAGGNGYTF
abundance: .; len: 14; d_gene: TRBD1; j_gene: TRBJ1-1; v_gene: TRBV6-5; CDR3nt: TGTGCCAGCAGTCTCAGGGGGACGAACACTGAAGCTTTCTTT; CDR3aa: CASSLRGTNTEAFF
abundance: .; len: 13; d_gene: .; j_gene: TRBJ2-5; v_gene: TRBV5-1; CDR3nt: TGCGCCAGCAGCTTCTCCATTCGGGAGACCCAGTACTTC; CDR3aa: CASSFSIRETQYF
abundance: .; len: 13; d_gene: .; j_gene: TRBJ2-7; v_gene: TRBV5-1; CDR3nt: TGCGCCAGCAGCTTGGAGCGGGTTTACGAGCAGTACTTC; CDR3aa: CASSLERVYEQYF
abundance: few; len: 12; d_gene: .; j_gene: TRBJ2-6; v_gene: TRBV11-2; CDR3nt: TGTGCCAGCAGCTCTGGGGCCAACGTCCTGACTTTC; CDR3aa: CASSSGANVLTF
abundance: .; len: 12; d_gene: .; j_gene: TRBJ2-5; v_gene: TRBV9; CDR3nt: TGTGCCAGCAGCGTATCCTCTGGAGCCCAGTACTTC; CDR3aa: CASSVSSGAQYF
abundance: .; len: 15; d_gene: TRBD2; j_gene: TRBJ2-1; v_gene: TRBV5-4; CDR3nt: TGTGCCAGCAGTTCCACTAGCGGGTATCTCTATGAGCAGTTCTTC; CDR3aa: CASSSTSGYLYEQFF
abundance: .; len: 14; d_gene: .; j_gene: TRBJ2-7; v_gene: TRBV5-1; CDR3nt: TGCGCCAGCAGCTTCGGGCAGGGCGGCTACGAGCAGTACTTC; CDR3aa: CASSFGQGGYEQYF
abundance: once; len: 11; d_gene: .; j_gene: TRBJ2-1; v_gene: TRBV28; CDR3nt: TGTGCCAGTCGATTGAGGGATGAGCAGTTCTTC; CDR3aa: CASRLRDEQFF
abundance: .; len: 15; d_gene: .; j_gene: TRBJ2-2; v_gene: TRBV7-9; CDR3nt: TGTGCCAGCAGCCGTGACAACACAATAATCGGGGAGCTGTTTTTT; CDR3aa: CASSRDNTIIGELFF
abundance: .; len: 15; d_gene: TRBD2; j_gene: TRBJ2-3; v_gene: TRBV28; CDR3nt: TGTGCCAGCATTTCACTAGCGGGAGGGCCAGGTACGCAGTATTTT; CDR3aa: CASISLAGGPGTQYF
abundance: .; len: 16; d_gene: .; j_gene: TRBJ1-2; v_gene: TRBV7-2; CDR3nt: TGTGCCAGCAGCATTAACCGGGACGGGCCGAACTATGGCTACACCTTC; CDR3aa: CASSINRDGPNYGYTF
abundance: .; len: 15; d_gene: TRBD2; j_gene: TRBJ2-1; v_gene: TRBV7-9; CDR3nt: TGTGCCAGCAGCCAAAGCGGGAGTCGGTACAATGAGCAGTTCTTC; CDR3aa: CASSQSGSRYNEQFF
abundance: .; len: 15; d_gene: TRBD1; j_gene: TRBJ2-2; v_gene: TRBV19; CDR3nt: TGTGCCAGCATTTCAGGGGGCCGTAACACCGGGGAGCTGTTTTTT; CDR3aa: CASISGGRNTGELFF
abundance: .; len: 13; d_gene: .; j_gene: TRBJ2-5; v_gene: TRBV6-4; CDR3nt: TGTGCCAGCAGTGACTTCAGGGATGGGACCCAGTACTTC; CDR3aa: CASSDFRDGTQYF
abundance: .; len: 14; d_gene: .; j_gene: TRBJ2-7; v_gene: TRBV6-1; CDR3nt: TGTGCCAGCAGTGAGGGGCCCAGCTCCTACGAGCAGTACTTC; CDR3aa: CASSEGPSSYEQYF